This T cell receptor (beta chain) came from a study of spatial heterogeneity in lung cancer (dated by TCRdb to the late 2010s). Broadly, across the study: Beta-chain transcripts were consistently detected in greater numbers than alpha-chain transcripts, which likely reflects a higher abundance of beta-chain transcripts. Nonsynonymous mutation counts, determined by whole-exome sequencing of tumor tissue, were related to TCR repertoire features. TCR alpha and beta repertoires were quantitatively compared across multiple tumor regions, matched nontumor lung and blood in non-small cell lung cancer. At surgery, some 200 tumor regions, 64 matched nontumor lung samples and 45 to 60 PBMC samples were TCR-sequenced for both alpha and beta chains. In the raw uncorrected reads, each unique combination of TCR and UMI appeared more than ten times on average. TCR transcript counts in tumor regions correlated strongly with a T cell transcriptional module score from matched bulk RNA-seq.

The library was generated by 5' RACE. This sample was sequenced with a NextSeq 500. The TCR library protocol attached a unique molecular identifier to each TCR cDNA molecule to allow correction of PCR and sequencing errors. The study's own analysis went as follows. Decombinator tools were used for TCR identification, UMI-based error correction and CDR3 extraction. TCRs above a frequency of 2 per 1,000, corresponding to the top 1% of the tumor frequency distribution, were defined as expanded. Expanded tumor TCRs were classed as regional if statistically deemed absent (corrected P<0.05) from at least one tumor region, otherwise ubiquitous. Each repertoire was subsampled 100 times to 5,000 TCRs, after which Renyi diversity was computed with the R vegan package. To build CDR3 similarity networks, amino acid triplet string-kernel similarity was used, and CDR3s were connected when their pairwise similarity was above 0.82. The public sequencing data were trimmed at Q25 with fastp and processed into clonotypes with MiXCR by TCRdb, which kept only in-frame beta chains. Identical CDR3 proteins give one entry, which carries the most common genes and DNA. TCRdb, rather than the study authors, made the V and J calls. This sample is represented by about 6,900 distinct CDR3 sequences; roughly an eighth of them were singletons. The leading ten clones occupy 22% of the sample.

This clonotype was seen many times. This receptor's antigen is unknown. Base qualities are not recorded, but no much larger clone differs from it by a single base. In a library made to pick up alpha chains, this beta chain is a stray read with a size that means little. Read against the paper, the sample's time point label means: sample taken at primary tumor resection. Samples were obtained from 72 patients with early-stage, untreated non-small cell lung cancer from the lung TRACERx cohort. Whole RNA extracted from tumor and nontumor lung tissue, or from cryopreserved PBMC samples, was used for TCR sequencing without cell sorting. A patient was chosen for TCR sequencing only when enough RNA was available from at least two tumor regions. A lung pathologist reviewed the tumor and adjacent nontumor lung specimens before the specimens were selected. The paper as a whole reports these results and caveats: The tumor nonsynonymous mutation count correlated with the number of expanded intratumoral alpha and beta TCRs. Confirming at a functional level the hypothesis that regional TCRs recognize regional mutations was considered to require additional single-cell paired TCR alpha and beta sequencing. TCR-seq coverage of tumor T cells was estimated at only approximately 7% for alpha chains and 11% to 15% for beta chains. The count of ubiquitous expanded TCRs correlated with the count of ubiquitous nonsynonymous mutations, and the count of regional expanded TCRs correlated with the count of regional nonsynonymous mutations.

Sequenced material: lung tumor tissue, taken at surgery. This clonotype was sampled from a male donor with early-stage non-small cell lung cancer.

The CDR3 protein: CAISGGKDRTQETQYF. The nucleotide sequence reads TGTGCCATCAGTGGGGGGAAGGACAGAACACAAGAGACCCAGTACTTC. The sequence joins TRBV10-3 to TRBJ2-5; the D region possibly corresponds to TRBD1 (6 bases align). From its cysteine to its phenylalanine, the CDR3 spans 16 amino acids. The sequence is cut down to CDR3 DNA, 48 bases in frame from base 1. V and J lose 4 bases and 2 bases, and a span of 17 bases separates them. Taken from the germline V gene, the CDR1 and CDR2 loops are ENHRY and SYGVKD.